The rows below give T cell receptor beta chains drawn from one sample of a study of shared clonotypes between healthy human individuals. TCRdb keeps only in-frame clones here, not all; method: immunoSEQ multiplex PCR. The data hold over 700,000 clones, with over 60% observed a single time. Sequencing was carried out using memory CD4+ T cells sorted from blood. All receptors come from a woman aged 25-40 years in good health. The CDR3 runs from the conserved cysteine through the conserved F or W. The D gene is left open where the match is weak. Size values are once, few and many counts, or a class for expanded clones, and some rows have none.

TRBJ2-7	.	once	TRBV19	CASSISWRDVEQYF	TGTGCCAGTAGTATTAGTTGGAGGGATGTCGAGCAGTACTTC
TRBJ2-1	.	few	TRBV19	CASSIHGDPEQFF	TGTGCCAGTAGTATACATGGGGATCCTGAGCAGTTCTTC
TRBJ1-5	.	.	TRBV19	CASSIGWHYSNQPQHF	TGTGCCAGTAGTATTGGGTGGCACTATAGCAATCAGCCCCAGCATTTT
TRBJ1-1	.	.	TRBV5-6	CASSLRGTEAFF	TGTGCCAGCAGCCTTAGGGGGACTGAAGCTTTCTTT
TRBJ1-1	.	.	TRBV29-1	CSALVRGSDTEAFF	TGCAGCGCCCTGGTAAGGGGCTCGGACACTGAAGCTTTCTTT
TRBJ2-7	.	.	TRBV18	CASSVIQGYYEQYF	TGTGCCAGCTCAGTAATTCAGGGATACTACGAGCAGTACTTC
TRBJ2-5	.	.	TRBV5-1	CASSLNGGQETQYF	TGCGCCAGCAGCTTGAATGGCGGCCAAGAGACCCAGTACTTC
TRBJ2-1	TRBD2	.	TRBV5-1	CASSFGGRGSYNEQFF	TGCGCCAGCAGCTTTGGAGGGAGGGGCTCCTACAATGAGCAGTTCTTC
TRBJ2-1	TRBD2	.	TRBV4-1	CASRETGTSDNNEQFF	TGCGCCAGCAGGGAGACCGGGACTAGCGACAACAATGAGCAGTTCTTC
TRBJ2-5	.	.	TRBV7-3	CASSVTGHPGETQYF	TGTGCCAGCAGCGTAACAGGCCACCCTGGGGAGACCCAGTACTTC
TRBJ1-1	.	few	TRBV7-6	CASSSQFGGRAFF	TGTGCCAGCAGCTCCCAGTTCGGGGGAAGAGCTTTCTTT
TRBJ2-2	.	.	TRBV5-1	CASIDRENTGELFF	TGCGCCAGCATAGACCGAGAGAACACCGGGGAGCTGTTTTTT
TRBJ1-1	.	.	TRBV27	CASSRGLGANTEAFF	TGTGCCAGCAGCCGGGGCTTGGGGGCGAACACTGAAGCTTTCTTT
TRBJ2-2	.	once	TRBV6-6	CASISSDRKTGELFF	TGTGCCAGCATTAGCTCGGACAGAAAAACCGGGGAGCTGTTTTTT
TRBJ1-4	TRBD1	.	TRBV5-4	CASSVTGDEEKLFF	TGTGCCAGCAGCGTAACAGGGGACGAGGAAAAACTGTTTTTT
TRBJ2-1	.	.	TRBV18	CASSPSQSSYNEQFF	TGTGCCAGCTCACCAAGTCAGAGCTCCTACAATGAGCAGTTCTTC
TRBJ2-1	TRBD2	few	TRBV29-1	CSVFKGTSGSYEQFF	TGCAGCGTCTTCAAGGGGACTAGCGGGAGTTATGAGCAGTTCTTC
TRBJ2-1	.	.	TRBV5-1	CASSLDRVQYAVNEQFF	TGCGCCAGCAGCTTGGACAGGGTACAGTATGCCGTCAATGAGCAGTTCTTC
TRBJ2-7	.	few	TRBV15	CATSRGSGDSSYEQYF	TGTGCCACCAGCAGGGGGTCGGGGGACAGTTCCTACGAGCAGTACTTC
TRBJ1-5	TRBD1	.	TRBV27	CASSHYAGQGGTMGLSNQPQHF	TGTGCCAGCAGTCACTACGCGGGACAGGGGGGAACTATGGGGCTAAGCAATCAGCCCCAGCATTTT